This entry lists 19 T cell receptor beta chains sequenced from one sample in a study of blood T cell repertoires in COVID-19. This table comes from immunoSEQ multiplex PCR, and its TCRdb copy is limited to in-frame clones, with some not included. The table records about 87,000 clones, around 86% of them present only once. Sequencing input: peripheral blood. Source of these receptors: a man aged 40-55 years with acute or convalescent COVID-19.

This clone is a singleton in its sample. The chain couples TRBV6-5 to TRBJ1-6, with D possibly matching TRBD1 (6 bases). CDR1 is MNHEY and CDR2 is SVGAGI in the germline V gene. The CDR3 loop spans 16 amino acids. With 2 bases removed from V and 7 bases from J, the gap between germline ends came to 15 bases. CDR3: CASSYRTGLGNSPLHF. The CDR3 DNA reads TGTGCCAGCAGTTACAGAACAGGGTTGGGGAATTCACCCCTCCACTTT.

The chain carries TRBV30 and TRBJ1-2; 7 bases map to TRBD1. The CDR3 is made up of 13 amino acids. The V segment lost 3 bases and the J segment 8 bases; nucleotides outside the gene matches: 9. CDR1 is GTSNPN and CDR2 is SVGIG in the germline V gene (reference sequence). The CDR3 is CAWRTQGDGGYTF. CDR3 nucleotide sequence: TGTGCCTGGAGAACCCAGGGGGATGGAGGCTACACCTTC.

This sequence joins TRBV28 and TRBJ1-3; no definite D call. The V gene's germline CDR1 is MDHEN and CDR2 SYDVKM. Trimming cost V 3 bases and J 3 bases, with 18 bases left between them. This CDR3 has 17 residues. CDR3 in amino acids: CASSFSSRARLGNTIYF. The CDR3 nucleotides are TGTGCCAGCAGTTTTAGTTCGAGGGCAAGACTTGGAAACACCATATATTTT.

V is TRBV3-1 (or the pseudogene TRBV3-2) and J is TRBJ1-2; D possibly corresponds to TRBD1 (6 bases). The CDR3 extends over 13 amino acids. Trimming removed 6 bases at V and 3 bases at J, with 11 bases between. Germline CDR1 is LGHDT and CDR2 is YNNKEL (reference sequence). CDR3 in amino acids: CASSPNRDYGYTF. CDR3 nucleotides: TGTGCCAGCAGTCCGAACAGGGACTATGGCTACACCTTC.

The rearrangement uses TRBV19 and TRBJ2-3; 9 bases line up with TRBD1. This CDR3 region has 16 residues. Trimming removed 5 bases from V and 2 bases from J; junction bases left unmatched: 8. Germline lookup yields CDR1 LNHDA and CDR2 SQIVND (reference sequence). This CDR3 is CASSPGQGTPTDTQYF. The CDR3 DNA follows: TGTGCCAGTAGTCCCGGACAGGGGACTCCCACAGATACGCAGTATTTT.

V is TRBV19 and J is TRBJ1-1; TRBD1 agrees at 8 bases. CDR1 and CDR2 from the germline V gene are LNHDA and SQIVND (reference sequence). The CDR3 runs 16 residues. The J segment lost 2 bases and the V segment lost 5 bases, leaving 10 bases of the junction unmatched. The CDR3 here is CASSYRTGRENTEAFF. CDR3 bases: TGTGCCAGTAGTTATCGGACAGGGAGAGAAAACACTGAAGCTTTCTTT.

The chain carries TRBV2 and TRBJ2-2, with 9 bases that match TRBD1. Germline-derived CDR1 and CDR2 are SNHLY and FYNNEI. This CDR3 has 13 residues. J was trimmed by 7 bases and V by 8 bases; bases with no gene match: 5. The CDR3 loop reads CASLGQGGGELFF. DNA for the CDR3: TGTGCCAGCTTGGGACAGGGCGGCGGGGAGCTGTTTTTT.

The V and J genes are TRBV7-2 and TRBJ2-1; 8 bases align to TRBD1. Trimming cost V 2 bases and J 8 bases; bases outside gene matches: 2. The CDR3 has 13 amino acids. CDR1 and CDR2 (germline): SGHTA, FQGNSA. In DNA form, the CDR3 reads TGTGCCAGCAGCTTAAAACAGGGGGATGAGCAGTTCTTC. Protein: CASSLKQGDEQFF.

This clone ranks as medium-sized. The sample has other DNA sequences that encode this CDR3 too. The V call is TRBV11-3, the J call TRBJ2-7; D gene ambiguous. The germline V and J ends were trimmed by 2 bases and 2 bases, with 7 bases remaining between them. This CDR3 has 13 residues. Germline V gene lookup returns CDR1 SGHNT and CDR2 YENEEA. The CDR3 nucleotides are TGTGCCAGCAGCTTAACGAGCACCTACGAGCAGTACTTC. This translates into CASSLTSTYEQYF.

Notes on this clone: Sequence at one end of the junction differs from germline and may be a read error. The chain combines TRBV5-6 with TRBJ1-4; tentatively, D is TRBD1 (5 bases). This CDR3 is 12 amino acids long. CDR1 and CDR2 (germline): SGHDT, YYEEEE. The CDR3 DNA is TGTGCCAGCGCAGGACAAGTTGGGCCGTACGTTTTT. As protein: CASAGQVGPYVF. The variable domain in full, with the rest retrieved from reference TRBV5-6 and TRBJ1-4, is DAGVTQSPTHLIKTRGQQVTLRCSPKSGHDTVSWYQQALGQGPQFIFQYYEEEERQRGNFPDRFSGHQFPNYSSELNVNALLLGDSALYLCASAGQVGPYVFGSGTQLSVL.

The chain carries TRBV11-3 and TRBJ2-4, with 8 bases matching TRBD2. Germline-derived CDR1 and CDR2 are SGHNT and YENEEA. The CDR3 spans 15 residues. V lost 2 bases to trimming and J lost 4 bases; unmatched junction nucleotides: 4. The CDR3 here is CASSLFGGEKNIQYF. Here the CDR3 DNA reads TGTGCCAGCAGCTTATTCGGGGGGGAGAAAAACATTCAGTACTTC.

This rearrangement joins TRBV30 to TRBJ2-3; D might be TRBD2 (6 bases). V dropped 0 bases and J dropped 6 bases, with 16 bases sitting between them. The CDR3 runs 15 residues. CDR1 and CDR2 from the germline V gene are GTSNPN and SVGIG (reference sequence). CDR3 bases: TGTGCCTGGAGTGTACTAGTGGGAGGTCCGGATACGCAGTATTTT. Amino acids: CAWSVLVGGPDTQYF.

CDR3 in DNA: TGTGCCAGTAGTCTCCCGGGGACAGGGGCCAACGTCCTGACTTTC. Protein sequence: CASSLPGTGANVLTF. This chain joins TRBV19 and TRBJ2-6, with TRBD1 as a possible D gene (6 bases). The CDR3 runs to 15 residues. Germline CDR1 LNHDA, CDR2 SQIVND (reference sequence). V gave up 5 bases and J gave up 4 bases, with 12 bases separating them.

V and J are TRBV19 and TRBJ2-1; D may be TRBD1 (6 bases). The CDR3 runs to 13 residues. CDR1 is LNHDA and CDR2 is SQIVND in the germline V gene (reference sequence). V was pared by 7 bases and J by 3 bases, with 10 bases between. The CDR3 protein is CASTGGYYNEQFF. DNA for the CDR3: TGTGCCAGTACTGGGGGCTACTACAATGAGCAGTTCTTC.

The CDR3 sequence: CASSTGQSPGNTIYF. The CDR3 nucleotides read TGTGCCAGTAGTACAGGGCAAAGTCCTGGAAACACCATATATTTT. This chain joins TRBV19 and TRBJ1-3, with D perhaps matching TRBD1 (5 bases). The CDR3 is 15 amino acids. Trimming cost V 4 bases and J 2 bases, with 12 bases left between them. CDR1 is LNHDA, CDR2 SQIVND, per germline (reference sequence).

The J gene is TRBJ1-4, the V gene TRBV5-1; 9 nucleotides agree with TRBD1. Unmatched junction bases numbered 7, after V lost 3 bases and J lost 1 base. The CDR3 contains 17 residues. Looked up from germline, CDR1 is SGHRS and CDR2 is YFSETQ. CDR3 region: CASSYWDRVKTNEKLFF. For the CDR3, the DNA is TGCGCCAGCAGCTACTGGGACAGGGTGAAAACTAATGAAAAACTGTTTTTT. The full variable domain, rest sourced from reference TRBV5-1 and TRBJ1-4, is KAGVTQTPRYLIKTRGQQVTLSCSPISGHRSVSWYQQTPGQGLQFLFEYFSETQRNKGNFPGRFSGRQFSNSRSEMNVSTLELGDSALYLCASSYWDRVKTNEKLFFGSGTQLSVL.

As regards this clone: The junction differs from germline at one of its ends, possibly a read error. The chain uses TRBV7-2 and TRBJ2-1, with D possibly TRBD2 on 6 matching bases. The CDR3 is 12 residues long. The germline V gene has CDR1 SGHTA and CDR2 FQGNSA. The CDR3 protein is CASSPLAGSSLF. The DNA for the CDR3 is TGTGCCAGCAGCCCTCTTGCGGGGAGTAGCCTCTTC.

The chain recombines TRBV6-2 or TRBV6-3 with TRBJ1-2, with unresolved D. Between the trimmed V and J ends, which lost 2 bases and 4 bases, there was a span of 11 bases. Germline V gene sequence: CDR1 MNHEY, CDR2 SVGEGT. The CDR3 extends over 14 amino acids. The CDR3 coding sequence is TGTGCCAGCAGTTACGAGAAGACGGGCTATGGCTACACCTTC. Translated: CASSYEKTGYGYTF.

The chain is built from TRBV2 and TRBJ2-7; 8 bases agree with TRBD1. V lost 5 bases to trimming and J lost 3 bases; unmatched junction nucleotides: 3. The CDR3 totals 13 residues. CDR1 and CDR2 from the germline V gene are SNHLY and FYNNEI. CDR3 DNA sequence: TGTGCCAGCAGTAGACAGGGGATCTACGAGCAGTACTTC. Its translation is CASSRQGIYEQYF.